Listed below are T cell receptor beta chains from one sample, sequenced in a study of neurological immune-mediated disorders. TCRdb reanalysed the 5' RACE reads using MiXCR and keeps one entry per CDR3 protein. The table shows roughly 65,000 distinct CDR3 sequences, with roughly 5% occurring only once. The specimen sequenced was PBMCs. Source of these receptors: a human donor with multiple sclerosis. The donor label of this sample is uncertain. Both conserved end residues are part of each CDR3. The D gene is left open where the match is weak. Size is stated for part of the rows, as once, few or many counts, or as a class when the clone is expanded.

d_call: NA; v_call: TRBV10-3; clone_size: many; j_call: TRBJ2-2; cdr3_length: 14; cdr3_aa: CAISRDLTSGELFF; cdr3_nt: TGTGCCATCAGCCGGGACCTCACCTCCGGGGAGCTGTTTTTT
d_call: NA; v_call: TRBV15; clone_size: NA; j_call: TRBJ2-1; cdr3_length: 15; cdr3_aa: CATSSPQASYNEQFF; cdr3_nt: TGTGCCACCAGCAGTCCCCAGGCCTCCTACAATGAGCAGTTCTTC
d_call: NA; v_call: TRBV5-1; clone_size: many; j_call: TRBJ1-4; cdr3_length: 17; cdr3_aa: CASSFGQIDATNEKLFF; cdr3_nt: TGCGCCAGCAGCTTCGGGCAGATCGATGCAACTAATGAAAAACTGTTTTTT
d_call: NA; v_call: TRBV7-8; clone_size: few; j_call: TRBJ2-1; cdr3_length: 18; cdr3_aa: CASSLEGRQINSYNEQFF; cdr3_nt: TGTGCCAGCAGCTTAGAGGGCAGACAGATTAACTCCTACAATGAGCAGTTCTTC
d_call: TRBD1; v_call: TRBV10-3; clone_size: many; j_call: TRBJ1-2; cdr3_length: 14; cdr3_aa: CAISLGQGNYGYTF; cdr3_nt: TGTGCCATCAGTCTAGGACAGGGAAACTATGGCTACACCTTC
d_call: TRBD2; v_call: TRBV20-1; clone_size: many; j_call: TRBJ2-3; cdr3_length: 15; cdr3_aa: CSAPERGGGTDTQYF; cdr3_nt: TGCAGTGCTCCCGAGCGGGGGGGCGGAACAGATACGCAGTATTTT
d_call: TRBD1; v_call: TRBV20-1; clone_size: many; j_call: TRBJ2-1; cdr3_length: 12; cdr3_aa: CSAQRGLNEQFF; cdr3_nt: TGCAGTGCTCAGAGGGGGCTTAATGAGCAGTTCTTC
d_call: NA; v_call: TRBV11-2; clone_size: many; j_call: TRBJ2-2; cdr3_length: 14; cdr3_aa: CASSLGSSTGELFF; cdr3_nt: TGTGCCAGCAGCTTAGGGTCTTCAACCGGGGAGCTGTTTTTT
d_call: NA; v_call: TRBV5-1; clone_size: NA; j_call: TRBJ2-2; cdr3_length: 16; cdr3_aa: CASSLGDTVRTGELFF; cdr3_nt: TGCGCCAGCAGCTTGGGAGACACGGTTAGGACCGGGGAGCTGTTTTTT
d_call: TRBD1; v_call: TRBV5-5; clone_size: many; j_call: TRBJ1-2; cdr3_length: 15; cdr3_aa: CASSSRTGGESGYTF; cdr3_nt: TGTGCCAGCAGCTCAAGGACAGGGGGGGAGAGTGGCTACACCTTC
d_call: TRBD1; v_call: TRBV20-1; clone_size: many; j_call: TRBJ1-1; cdr3_length: 13; cdr3_aa: CSVTRQGVTEAFF; cdr3_nt: TGCAGTGTCACGAGACAGGGGGTAACTGAAGCTTTCTTT
d_call: NA; v_call: TRBV5-1; clone_size: many; j_call: TRBJ2-5; cdr3_length: 14; cdr3_aa: CASSLGGAQETQYF; cdr3_nt: TGCGCCAGCAGCTTGGGCGGGGCTCAAGAGACCCAGTACTTC
d_call: NA; v_call: TRBV10-1; clone_size: many; j_call: TRBJ2-5; cdr3_length: 13; cdr3_aa: CASSDGTQETQYF; cdr3_nt: TGCGCCAGCAGCGACGGGACCCAAGAGACCCAGTACTTC
d_call: NA; v_call: TRBV7-9; clone_size: many; j_call: TRBJ2-1; cdr3_length: 12; cdr3_aa: CASSSLGDEQFF; cdr3_nt: TGTGCCAGCAGCTCCCTGGGGGATGAGCAGTTCTTC
d_call: NA; v_call: TRBV5-1; clone_size: many; j_call: TRBJ1-1; cdr3_length: 13; cdr3_aa: CASSLLTGTEAFF; cdr3_nt: TGCGCCAGCAGCTTGTTGACGGGAACTGAAGCTTTCTTT
d_call: NA; v_call: TRBV10-3; clone_size: many; j_call: TRBJ1-2; cdr3_length: 16; cdr3_aa: CAIGVPREDTLYGYTF; cdr3_nt: TGTGCCATCGGCGTCCCCAGGGAGGACACTCTCTATGGCTACACCTTC
d_call: NA; v_call: TRBV7-9; clone_size: once; j_call: TRBJ1-1; cdr3_length: 12; cdr3_aa: CASSLYNTEAFF; cdr3_nt: TGTGCCAGCAGCTTATATAACACTGAAGCTTTCTTT
d_call: TRBD2; v_call: TRBV7-8; clone_size: many; j_call: TRBJ2-5; cdr3_length: 17; cdr3_aa: CASSLGLLAGQQETQYF; cdr3_nt: TGTGCCAGCAGCTTAGGGCTCCTAGCGGGTCAACAAGAGACCCAGTACTTC
d_call: TRBD2; v_call: TRBV3-1; clone_size: many; j_call: TRBJ2-7; cdr3_length: 15; cdr3_aa: CASSQKGAGGLKQYF; cdr3_nt: TGTGCCAGCAGCCAAAAAGGAGCGGGGGGGCTTAAGCAGTACTTC
d_call: NA; v_call: TRBV20-1; clone_size: many; j_call: TRBJ2-2; cdr3_length: 16; cdr3_aa: CSARDRRQGRVGELFF; cdr3_nt: TGCAGTGCTAGAGATAGGCGGCAGGGGAGAGTCGGGGAGCTGTTTTTT
d_call: NA; v_call: TRBV5-1; clone_size: many; j_call: TRBJ2-1; cdr3_length: 14; cdr3_aa: CASRDSAPFDEQFF; cdr3_nt: TGCGCCAGCAGGGATAGCGCCCCCTTCGATGAGCAGTTCTTC
d_call: NA; v_call: TRBV4-1; clone_size: many; j_call: TRBJ1-1; cdr3_length: 15; cdr3_aa: CASSRVEPGVTEAFF; cdr3_nt: TGCGCCAGCAGCCGGGTGGAGCCGGGGGTCACTGAAGCTTTCTTT
d_call: NA; v_call: TRBV12-3/TRBV12-4; clone_size: many; j_call: TRBJ1-4; cdr3_length: 15; cdr3_aa: CASSITGILGEKLFF; cdr3_nt: TGTGCCAGCAGTATTACCGGGATTCTGGGAGAAAAACTGTTTTTT
d_call: NA; v_call: TRBV3-1; clone_size: many; j_call: TRBJ2-3; cdr3_length: 16; cdr3_aa: CASSQDPGIPTDTQYF; cdr3_nt: TGTGCCAGCAGCCAAGATCCCGGTATCCCCACAGATACGCAGTATTTT
d_call: NA; v_call: TRBV5-1; clone_size: many; j_call: TRBJ2-1; cdr3_length: 14; cdr3_aa: CASSYDRTYNEQFF; cdr3_nt: TGCGCCAGCAGCTACGACAGAACCTACAATGAGCAGTTCTTC
d_call: NA; v_call: TRBV7-9; clone_size: many; j_call: TRBJ1-1; cdr3_length: 13; cdr3_aa: CASSATKNTEAFF; cdr3_nt: TGTGCCAGCAGCGCCACCAAGAACACTGAAGCTTTCTTT
d_call: NA; v_call: TRBV10-3; clone_size: many; j_call: TRBJ2-2; cdr3_length: 15; cdr3_aa: CAISNPVVGTGELFF; cdr3_nt: TGTGCCATCAGCAATCCCGTTGTGGGTACCGGGGAGCTGTTTTTT
d_call: NA; v_call: TRBV20-1; clone_size: many; j_call: TRBJ2-6; cdr3_length: 14; cdr3_aa: CSAGQGSGANVLTF; cdr3_nt: TGCAGTGCTGGCCAGGGCTCTGGGGCCAACGTCCTGACTTTC
d_call: TRBD1; v_call: TRBV20-1; clone_size: many; j_call: TRBJ2-3; cdr3_length: 17; cdr3_aa: CSARAAHFRGRTDTQYF; cdr3_nt: TGCAGTGCTAGAGCAGCCCACTTCAGGGGGCGCACAGATACGCAGTATTTT
d_call: TRBD1; v_call: TRBV3-1; clone_size: many; j_call: TRBJ1-6; cdr3_length: 17; cdr3_aa: CASSPPARTGDNSPLHF; cdr3_nt: TGTGCCAGCAGCCCCCCCGCGCGGACAGGGGATAATTCACCCCTCCACTTT
d_call: TRBD2; v_call: TRBV7-2; clone_size: many; j_call: TRBJ2-3; cdr3_length: 18; cdr3_aa: CASSPHSGGPGGTDTQYF; cdr3_nt: TGTGCCAGCAGCCCACACAGCGGGGGACCCGGGGGCACAGATACGCAGTATTTT
d_call: NA; v_call: TRBV5-6; clone_size: many; j_call: TRBJ1-1; cdr3_length: 13; cdr3_aa: CASSPNFLSEAFF; cdr3_nt: TGTGCCAGCAGCCCCAATTTTCTTTCTGAAGCTTTCTTT
d_call: TRBD1; v_call: TRBV12-3/TRBV12-4; clone_size: many; j_call: TRBJ2-5; cdr3_length: 14; cdr3_aa: CASSRGTGGETQYF; cdr3_nt: TGTGCCAGCAGCCGAGGGACAGGAGGAGAGACCCAGTACTTC
d_call: NA; v_call: TRBV5-1; clone_size: many; j_call: TRBJ2-5; cdr3_length: 15; cdr3_aa: CASSFGQSLGETQYF; cdr3_nt: TGCGCCAGCAGCTTCGGACAGAGCTTAGGAGAGACCCAGTACTTC
d_call: NA; v_call: TRBV14; clone_size: NA; j_call: TRBJ2-7; cdr3_length: 14; cdr3_aa: CASSHLRGLDEQYF; cdr3_nt: TGTGCCAGCAGCCACCTCCGGGGACTCGACGAGCAGTACTTC
d_call: NA; v_call: TRBV2; clone_size: many; j_call: TRBJ1-6; cdr3_length: 13; cdr3_aa: CASRIRGASPLHF; cdr3_nt: TGTGCCAGCAGAATTCGGGGAGCTTCACCCCTCCACTTT
d_call: TRBD2; v_call: TRBV9; clone_size: many; j_call: TRBJ2-3; cdr3_length: 17; cdr3_aa: CASSVGRVAGVTDTQYF; cdr3_nt: TGTGCCAGCAGCGTAGGTCGCGTAGCGGGGGTCACAGATACGCAGTATTTT
d_call: TRBD1; v_call: TRBV20-1; clone_size: many; j_call: TRBJ1-2; cdr3_length: 12; cdr3_aa: CSAIQGALGYTF; cdr3_nt: TGCAGTGCTATCCAGGGGGCGCTTGGCTACACCTTC
d_call: NA; v_call: TRBV12-3/TRBV12-4; clone_size: many; j_call: TRBJ2-7; cdr3_length: 16; cdr3_aa: CASRTSRRGGFYEQYF; cdr3_nt: TGTGCCAGCAGGACTAGTCGTAGGGGCGGGTTCTACGAGCAGTACTTC
d_call: TRBD1; v_call: TRBV10-3; clone_size: many; j_call: TRBJ1-5; cdr3_length: 14; cdr3_aa: CAISGGTGAQPQHF; cdr3_nt: TGTGCCATCAGTGGGGGGACAGGGGCTCAGCCCCAGCATTTT
d_call: NA; v_call: TRBV29-1; clone_size: many; j_call: TRBJ2-3; cdr3_length: 15; cdr3_aa: CSVEDQEGVADTQYF; cdr3_nt: TGCAGCGTTGAAGATCAAGAGGGGGTAGCAGATACGCAGTATTTT
d_call: NA; v_call: TRBV27; clone_size: many; j_call: TRBJ2-7; cdr3_length: 16; cdr3_aa: CASSSVNSYPTYEQYF; cdr3_nt: TGTGCCAGCAGTTCCGTGAATTCTTACCCCACCTACGAGCAGTACTTC
d_call: TRBD1; v_call: TRBV6-5; clone_size: many; j_call: TRBJ1-2; cdr3_length: 14; cdr3_aa: CASSLDRGSGGYTF; cdr3_nt: TGTGCCAGCAGCTTGGACAGGGGGTCTGGTGGCTACACCTTC
d_call: TRBD1; v_call: TRBV11-2; clone_size: many; j_call: TRBJ2-3; cdr3_length: 12; cdr3_aa: CASRSQGDTQYF; cdr3_nt: TGTGCCAGCAGATCACAGGGGGATACGCAGTATTTT
d_call: TRBD1; v_call: TRBV3-1; clone_size: many; j_call: TRBJ1-4; cdr3_length: 16; cdr3_aa: CASSQEQGVTNEKLFF; cdr3_nt: TGTGCCAGCAGCCAAGAGCAGGGGGTAACTAATGAAAAACTGTTTTTT
d_call: NA; v_call: TRBV5-1; clone_size: many; j_call: TRBJ2-1; cdr3_length: 15; cdr3_aa: CASSLGESSYNEQFF; cdr3_nt: TGCGCCAGCAGCTTGGGCGAGAGCTCCTACAATGAGCAGTTCTTC
d_call: TRBD1; v_call: TRBV20-1; clone_size: many; j_call: TRBJ2-3; cdr3_length: 17; cdr3_aa: CSARPPKGQKSTDTQYF; cdr3_nt: TGCAGTGCCCGACCTCCCAAGGGACAGAAGTCCACAGATACGCAGTATTTT
d_call: NA; v_call: TRBV5-1; clone_size: many; j_call: TRBJ1-3; cdr3_length: 15; cdr3_aa: CASSPWGGEGNTIYF; cdr3_nt: TGCGCCAGCAGCCCGTGGGGGGGCGAAGGAAACACCATATATTTT
d_call: NA; v_call: TRBV29-1; clone_size: few; j_call: TRBJ2-1; cdr3_length: 12; cdr3_aa: CSVEALLNEQFF; cdr3_nt: TGCAGCGTTGAAGCGCTGCTTAATGAGCAGTTCTTC
d_call: TRBD1; v_call: TRBV5-1; clone_size: many; j_call: TRBJ2-2; cdr3_length: 18; cdr3_aa: CASSSPRTGDSNTGELFF; cdr3_nt: TGCGCCAGCAGCTCACCCCGGACAGGTGATTCGAACACCGGGGAGCTGTTTTTT
d_call: TRBD2; v_call: TRBV5-1; clone_size: many; j_call: TRBJ2-3; cdr3_length: 17; cdr3_aa: CASSSHLAGGLTDTQYF; cdr3_nt: TGCGCCAGCAGCTCCCACTTAGCGGGGGGCCTCACAGATACGCAGTATTTT
d_call: TRBD1; v_call: TRBV5-1; clone_size: many; j_call: TRBJ1-1; cdr3_length: 14; cdr3_aa: CASSPRTGLSEAFF; cdr3_nt: TGCGCCAGCAGCCCCCGGACAGGCCTCTCCGAAGCTTTCTTT
d_call: NA; v_call: TRBV13; clone_size: NA; j_call: TRBJ2-7; cdr3_length: 14; cdr3_aa: CASSLGRGGYEQYF; cdr3_nt: TGTGCCAGCAGCTTAGGCAGGGGAGGCTACGAGCAGTACTTC